What follows is one T cell receptor beta chain and its context. This entry comes from a study of PD-L1 blockade in urothelial cancer. On the study more broadly: Blood yielded a median of around 150,000 T cells per sample.

V lost 11 bases and J 0 bases, leaving 14 bases between the germline ends. This CDR3 has 14 amino acids. CDR1 and CDR2 (germline): SEHNR, FQNEAQ (reference sequence). Regarding time point: pretreatment peripheral blood. Profiling relied on immunoSEQ multiplex PCR, and the TCRdb table lists in-frame clones only, not all of them. The table lists 130,000 or so clones, about 81% of them singletons, with roughly 3.2% in the top ten. The sequenced sample was PBMCs, obtained around atezolizumab (anti-PD-L1) treatment. The origin of this receptor is a man aged 45-65 years with urothelial cancer. V and J are TRBV7-9 and TRBJ2-1, with unresolved D. This chain's CDR3 is CAGQLRSSYNEQFF. CDR3 nucleotides: TGTGCCGGGCAGCTCAGAAGCTCCTACAATGAGCAGTTCTTC.